The 30 T cell receptor beta chains below come from one sample, sequenced in a study of cytomegalovirus exposure and HLA in healthy donors. 60 Vbeta and 13 Jbeta primers were used in PCR. Profiling relied on immunoSEQ multiplex PCR, and the TCRdb table lists in-frame clones only, not all of them. The profile shows approximately 140,000 clones, around 74% of them singletons. Sample: PBMCs. These receptors came from a man aged 50-59 years in good health and CMV-seropositive.

The chain is built from TRBV7-3 and TRBJ2-7; D is possibly TRBD2 (5 bases). CDR1 SGHTA and CDR2 FQGTGA come from the germline V gene. This CDR3 spans 17 amino acids. V was clipped by 1 base and J by 5 bases, with 21 bases between them. The CDR3 sequence is CASSLSVPGGHADEQYF. In nucleotides, the CDR3 is TGTGCCAGCAGCTTAAGTGTGCCGGGCGGGCACGCGGACGAGCAGTACTTC.

The rearrangement uses TRBV6-1 and TRBJ1-5; D is unresolved. V was cut by 6 bases and J by 7 bases, with 10 bases left in between. The CDR3 is 12 amino acids. Germline V CDR1 and CDR2: MNHNS, SASEGT. The CDR3 region has the DNA TGTGCCAGCAGACTAATTAACCAGCCCCAGCATTTT. As protein: CASRLINQPQHF.

This chain links TRBV6-1 with TRBJ2-1; 8 bases line up with TRBD2. The V gene end was trimmed by 5 bases and the J gene end by 5 bases; junction bases not matched to a gene: 5. Germline V lookup: CDR1 MNHNS, CDR2 SASEGT. The CDR3 sequence is 14 residues long. For the CDR3, the DNA is TGTGCCAGCAGTTCGGGACTAGAACACAATGAGCAGTTCTTC. Amino acids: CASSSGLEHNEQFF.

The V and J genes are TRBV11-3 and TRBJ2-3; TRBD1 might be the D (6 bases). Germline assignment: CDR1 SGHNT and CDR2 YENEEA. The CDR3 extends over 14 amino acids. V lost 6 bases to trimming and J lost 0 bases, with 10 bases between them. The CDR3 coding sequence is TGTGCCAGCAGTCCAGGACAGAGCACAGATACGCAGTATTTT. Protein sequence: CASSPGQSTDTQYF.

The chain recombines TRBV30 with TRBJ2-1; 7 nucleotides agree with TRBD2. This CDR3 comprises 14 residues. CDR1 is GTSNPN, CDR2 SVGIG, per germline (reference sequence). V shed 0 bases, J shed 7 bases, and the junction held 6 bases outside the gene matches. As DNA, the CDR3 is TGTGCCTGGAGTGTGATTCGGGGGGTGAATGAGCAGTTCTTC. Translated: CAWSVIRGVNEQFF.

The V call is TRBV5-4, the J call TRBJ2-1; 11 nucleotides agree with TRBD2. CDR3 length: 18 residues. V shed 0 bases and J 0 bases; nucleotides not matched to a gene: 5. CDR1 SGHNT and CDR2 YYREEE come from the germline V gene (reference sequence). CDR3 in amino acids: CASSLGTSGSLSYNEQFF. CDR3 coding DNA: TGTGCCAGCAGCTTGGGAACTAGCGGGAGCCTCTCCTACAATGAGCAGTTCTTC.

The V and J genes are TRBV14 and TRBJ2-1; 8 nucleotides agree with TRBD2. Looked up from germline, CDR1 is SGHDN and CDR2 is FVKESK. V gave up 2 bases and J gave up 4 bases; unmatched junction bases: 1. The CDR3 covers 14 residues. DNA of the CDR3: TGTGCCAGCAGCCAACTAGCGGGTTACAATGAGCAGTTCTTC. It encodes CASSQLAGYNEQFF.

The chain employs TRBV29-1 and TRBJ2-7; tentative D call: TRBD1 (6 bases). Per the germline V gene, CDR1 is SQVTM and CDR2 is ANQGSEA. CDR3 length: 12 residues. CDR3 residues: CSGATGSYEQYF. Written as DNA, the CDR3 is TGCAGTGGAGCGACAGGATCCTACGAGCAGTACTTC.

The chain recombines TRBV5-1 with TRBJ1-1; D unclear. The V gene lost 5 bases and the J gene lost 6 bases, with 17 bases spanning the gap. This CDR3 comprises 14 residues. From germline, CDR1 is SGHRS and CDR2 YFSETQ. The CDR3 protein is CASRELTGSSEAFF. The CDR3 DNA reads as TGCGCCAGCAGAGAACTGACGGGAAGCTCTGAAGCTTTCTTT.

The rearrangement joins TRBV9 to TRBJ2-7, with D perhaps matching TRBD1 (6 bases). V lost 0 bases and J 4 bases, leaving 11 bases between the germline ends. Germline V gene lookup returns CDR1 SGDLS and CDR2 YYNGEE. CDR3 size: 14 residues. CDR3 in amino acids: CASSVGQERYEQYF. The CDR3, as DNA: TGTGCCAGCAGCGTAGGACAGGAGAGGTACGAGCAGTACTTC.

The chain carries TRBV9 and TRBJ2-5; the D gene is possibly TRBD1 (5 bases). The J call is uncertain, as TRBJ2-7 better fits the DNA end. The CDR3 contains 15 residues. The V gene's germline CDR1 is SGDLS and CDR2 YYNGEE. The CDR3 loop reads CASSLEGARTYEQYF. The CDR3 coding sequence is TGTGCCAGCAGCCTTGAAGGGGCAAGGACCTACGAGCAGTACTTC.

Comment on this clone: Germline is not matched at one junction end, which may reflect a read error. The CDR3 nucleotides read TGCGCCAGCAGTGAGTCGGGGACAGGGGGCTTCACCTTC. Protein sequence: CASSESGTGGFTF. This chain connects TRBV10-1 to TRBJ1-2; 12 bases are shared with TRBD1. CDR3 length: 13 amino acids. From germline, CDR1 is WNHNN and CDR2 SYGVQD (reference sequence).

This rearrangement joins TRBV7-9 to TRBJ1-1; perhaps TRBD1 as D (6 bases). V dropped 1 base and J dropped 6 bases, with 6 bases sitting between them. CDR1 SEHNR and CDR2 FQNEAQ come from the germline V gene (reference sequence). The CDR3 has 12 amino acids. DNA of the CDR3: TGTGCCAGCAGCTTAGGGACAGCTGAAGCTTTCTTT. Its protein is CASSLGTAEAFF.

The V gene is TRBV28, the J gene TRBJ1-2; D uncertain. Trimming left V 7 bases short and J 4 bases short, with 13 bases between. Germline CDR1 and CDR2: MDHEN and SYDVKM. CDR3 length: 13 amino acids. This chain's CDR3 is CASNHSPPYGYTF. CDR3 DNA: TGTGCCAGCAATCACAGTCCTCCCTATGGCTACACCTTC.

This chain connects TRBV5-4 to TRBJ2-7, with 11 bases that match TRBD1. CDR1 and CDR2 from the germline V gene are SGHNT and YYREEE (reference sequence). Losses at the gene ends were 3 bases for V and 6 bases for J; bases not matched to a gene: 2. The CDR3 is made up of 13 amino acids. The CDR3 protein is CASSWDRGSEQYF. The DNA of the CDR3 is TGTGCCAGCAGCTGGGACAGGGGGAGCGAGCAGTACTTC. Filled out from reference TRBV5-4 and TRBJ2-7, the complete variable domain reads ETGVTQSPTHLIKTRGQQVTLRCSSQSGHNTVSWYQQALGQGPQFIFQYYREEENGRGNFPPRFSGLQFPNYSSELNVNALELDDSALYLCASSWDRGSEQYFGPGTRLTVT.

V and J are TRBV7-3 and TRBJ2-7; D call uncertain. CDR3 length: 14 amino acids. Per germline, CDR1 SGHTA and CDR2 FQGTGA. Trimming left V 4 bases short and J 6 bases short, with 16 bases between. CDR3 amino acids: CASSSSMGDGEQYF. The CDR3 region has the DNA TGTGCCAGCAGCTCCTCTATGGGCGATGGCGAGCAGTACTTC.

The chain couples TRBV13 to TRBJ2-5; 7 bases align to TRBD1. With the DNA end fitting TRBJ2-7 better, the J assignment may be wrong. The germline gives CDR1 PRHDT, CDR2 FYEKMQ (reference sequence). There are 13 residues in the CDR3. The CDR3 region is CASSSTGVYEQYF. In DNA, the CDR3 is TGTGCCAGCAGCTCAACAGGGGTCTACGAGCAGTACTTC.

The chain recombines TRBV18 with TRBJ2-3; TRBD2 agrees at 11 bases. Trimming at V came to 4 bases and at J to 2 bases, leaving 8 bases not matched to a gene. The V gene's germline CDR1 is KGHSH and CDR2 LQKENI. CDR3 length: 17 residues. The CDR3 DNA reads TGTGCCAGCTCACTAAGACTAGCGGGACATTTCACAGATACGCAGTATTTT. Encoded protein: CASSLRLAGHFTDTQYF.

The chain is built from TRBV27 and TRBJ2-1; TRBD2 is a possible D gene (5 bases). The CDR3 contains 17 residues. Germline-derived CDR1 and CDR2 are MNHEY and SMNVEV (reference sequence). Trimming took 3 bases from V and 2 from J, leaving 17 bases between them. CDR3 protein: CASSLGVRAGTYNEQFF. The CDR3 nucleotides are TGTGCCAGCAGTTTGGGAGTTAGGGCCGGTACCTACAATGAGCAGTTCTTC.

V is TRBV30 and J is TRBJ2-5; TRBD1 matches at 7 bases. V shed 0 bases and J 2 bases; nucleotides not matched to a gene: 3. Looked up from germline, CDR1 is GTSNPN and CDR2 is SVGIG (reference sequence). The CDR3 is 14 residues long. The CDR3: CAWSVGTVQETQYF. CDR3 bases: TGTGCCTGGAGTGTAGGGACAGTACAAGAGACCCAGTACTTC.

This clone was seen just once. Compared with germline, one end of the junction differs, possibly owing to a read error. The CDR3: CASSLDGGTGGAETQYF. CDR3 DNA sequence: TGTGCTAGCAGCTTAGATGGAGGGACAGGGGGCGCAGAGACCCAGTACTTC. V and J are TRBV7-7 and TRBJ2-5; 12 bases agree with TRBD1. The CDR3 is 17 amino acids. The germline gives CDR1 SSHAT, CDR2 FNYEAQ (reference sequence). Complete variable domain (other parts from reference TRBV7-7 and TRBJ2-5): GAGVSQSPRYKVTKRGQDVTLRCDPISSHATLYWYQQALGQGPEFLTYFNYEAQPDKSGLPSDRFSAERPEGSISTLTIQRTEQRDSAMYRCASSLDGGTGGAETQYFGPGTRLLVL.

This clone showed up just a few times. The rearrangement uses TRBV6-5 and TRBJ2-1; no clear D gene. The ends were cut back, 3 bases at V and 7 bases at J, with 10 bases in the middle. Germline assignment: CDR1 MNHEY and CDR2 SVGAGI. This CDR3 has 13 amino acids. CDR3 bases: TGTGCCAGCAGTTATGGTTTAGTGAATGAGCAGTTCTTC. Protein: CASSYGLVNEQFF.

The chain recombines TRBV2 with TRBJ2-3; tentative D call: TRBD2 (5 bases). Trimming cost V 3 bases and J 6 bases, with 10 bases left between them. Germline values: CDR1 SNHLY, CDR2 FYNNEI. CDR3 length equals 13 residues. The CDR3 nucleotides read TGTGCCAGCAGTGAGTCGGTAGCGGATACGCAGTATTTT. This sequence encodes CASSESVADTQYF.

This clone was seen a few times. The CDR3 coding sequence is TGTGCCAGCAGCTTGGAGGGACAGGGGATGACAGATACGCAGTATTTT. It encodes CASSLEGQGMTDTQYF. The chain links TRBV5-4 to TRBJ2-3; 10 bases agree with TRBD1. Germline V gives CDR1 SGHNT, CDR2 YYREEE (reference sequence). J lost 3 bases, V lost 0 bases, and 4 bases had no gene match. The CDR3 spans 16 residues.

In this sample, this clone turned up a few times. J is TRBJ1-3 and V is TRBV5-1; 10 bases are shared with TRBD1. V dropped 4 bases and J dropped 1; count of bases not matched to a gene: 8. CDR1 and CDR2 from the germline V gene are SGHRS and YFSETQ. CDR3 length: 17 residues. The CDR3 spells CASSPSGTGESGNTIYF. CDR3 bases: TGCGCCAGCAGCCCCTCCGGGACAGGGGAGTCTGGAAACACCATATATTTT.

The genes are TRBV10-3 and TRBJ1-4; TRBD1 is a possible D gene (5 bases). V lost 4 bases to trimming and J lost 7 bases, with 10 bases between them. Germline values: CDR1 ENHRY, CDR2 SYGVKD. The CDR3 is made up of 13 amino acids. The CDR3 protein is CAISGGLSEKLFF. In DNA, the CDR3 is TGTGCCATCAGTGGGGGCCTTTCTGAAAAACTGTTTTTT.

This chain links TRBV2 with TRBJ2-3; D might be TRBD1 (5 bases). Germline V lookup: CDR1 SNHLY, CDR2 FYNNEI. The CDR3 length is 13 residues. Trimming pared 5 bases from V and 4 bases from J, leaving 10 bases between. The CDR3 is CASSRAGPDTQYF. The CDR3 DNA is TGTGCCAGCAGTCGGGCAGGGCCAGATACGCAGTATTTT.

This clone was picked up a small number of times. This chain uses TRBV27 with TRBJ2-7; possibly TRBD2 for D (5 bases). This CDR3 has 14 amino acids. The germline CDR1 and CDR2 sequences are MNHEY and SMNVEV (reference sequence). Trimming took 6 bases from V and 7 from J, leaving 19 bases between them. The CDR3 region is CASRLRTSTGEQYF. The CDR3 DNA follows: TGTGCCAGCAGACTGAGGACCTCGACGGGGGAGCAGTACTTC.

In its sample, this clone was seen once. The chain is built from TRBV5-6 and TRBJ1-1, with D possibly matching TRBD1 (5 bases). This CDR3 has 17 residues. The V gene's germline CDR1 is SGHDT and CDR2 YYEEEE. Trimming took 0 bases from V and 4 from J, leaving 19 bases between them. CDR3 sequence: CASSLGAGRLKGTEAFF. CDR3 in DNA: TGTGCCAGCAGCTTGGGAGCGGGACGGCTCAAGGGCACTGAAGCTTTCTTT.

The chain is built from TRBV6-5 and TRBJ2-2; the D is unclear. The CDR3 is 16 residues long. CDR1 MNHEY and CDR2 SVGAGI come from the germline V gene. V lost 0 bases and J lost 0, with 8 bases in between. CDR3 sequence: CASSYSATANTGELFF. The CDR3 DNA follows: TGTGCCAGCAGTTACTCGGCTACAGCGAACACCGGGGAGCTGTTTTTT.